The clone carrying this T cell receptor (delta chain) is medium-sized in the sample. This sample is part of a study of gamma-delta chains in newborns, infants, children. Study context: Microbial exposure reportedly drives polyclonal innate γδ T cell expansion after birth.

This CDR3 is 20 amino acids long. Germline V lookup: CDR1 GEAIGNYY, CDR2 EKD. V lost 3 bases to trimming and J lost 4 bases, with 24 bases between them. TCRdb fed the reads into CATT to redo clone calling. The sample has approximately 2,600 delta-chain clones; more than 7.5% are singletons. Sample: blood. The chain employs TRDV2 and TRDJ3, with D possibly TRDD3 on 7 matching bases. The TCR originated in a child who was a newborn, infant or young child, either healthy, febrile or measles-vaccinated (not recorded which). The CDR3 protein is CACDSLLGASSEWDTRQMFF. CDR3 DNA sequence: TGTGCCTGTGACTCCCTTCTGGGGGCTTCCTCGGAGTGGGACACCCGACAGATGTTTTTC.